This T cell receptor (beta chain) stems from a study of blood T cells in healthy people across ages (dated by TCRdb to 2014 to 2015). Some background on the complete study: In model experiments, template switching captured roughly one uniquely barcoded TCR beta cDNA molecule for every two T cells. Age-related changes in TCR beta repertoire diversity were measured in the study by deep sequencing normalized with unique cDNA molecular identifiers. Donors were grouped into four age groups: young (average roughly 15 years), middle-aged (over 35), aged (62) and long-lived (just over 80). To avoid experimental bias, donors of different ages were randomly spread across the sequencing lanes. The study analyzed two additional independent replicas of 1 million unique cDNA reads from the same blood draw for two donors, one aged 18 to 30 and one aged 80 or older. The full study reports these points: The percentage of naive T cells measured by flow cytometry correlated strongly with observed TCR beta diversity. Donor CMV infection status was unknown, potentially confounding age-related changes in expanded clonotypes. Total diversity estimates from one million sequenced T cells were considered lower bounds and underestimates. Compared with the aged group, the long-lived group had more naive CD4+ T cells, fewer expanded clones and increased TCR diversity, suggesting age selection. Since profiling was done on bulk unsorted PBMCs, naive and antigen-experienced compartments could not be conclusively compared. Observed TCR beta diversity per million T cells fell roughly linearly with age, and a significant reduction was already apparent by age roughly 40.

To prepare the library, 5' RACE was applied. The sequencer listed for this sample is Illumina HiSeq 2500. A second PCR of about 6 to 11 cycles was run with a J-beta primer mix and a sample-barcoded 5' primer. A template-switch 5' adaptor carrying 12 random nucleotides introduced a unique molecular identifier onto each TCR beta cDNA molecule. At least 2.5 million CDR3-containing paired-end reads were obtained from each sample. All of the RNA was converted into first-strand cDNA using the Mint cDNA synthesis kit, with a TRBC-specific oligonucleotide serving as the primer. Following uracil-DNA glycosylase treatment, a first 18-cycle PCR with universal primers M1SS and BC2_uni_R was performed on all cDNA. Per the source publication's procedure: Each sample was normalized by randomly selecting 1 million high-quality reads, each carrying a distinct molecular identifier. Reads with shared molecular identifiers were discarded instead of being binned into consensus sequences. MiTCR, with a Q25 quality threshold and the strictest error-elimination algorithm, was used for CDR3 identification, clonotype clustering and error correction. A nonparametric unseen species model with Euler transformation was used to estimate lower-bound total TCR beta diversity. The public sequencing data were trimmed at Q25 with fastp and processed into clonotypes with MiXCR by TCRdb, which kept only in-frame beta chains. Every entry covers one CDR3 protein and lists the most common genes and DNA from its rows. These V and J calls derive from TCRdb rather than the authors' analysis. The sample profile shows roughly 730,000 distinct CDR3 sequences; just over 55% of them were found once. The ten largest clonotypes hold under 30% of the sample.

Remarks on this clonotype: The specificity of this receptor is unknown. Base-call qualities are not available, and no considerably larger clone is one nucleotide away.

Systemically healthy Caucasian individuals from Russia, around 39 in total and aged about 6 to 90 years, were included as donors. Ten milliliters of peripheral blood were collected from each donor into EDTA-treated Vacutainer tubes. Ficoll-Paque density-gradient centrifugation was used to isolate PBMCs, with at least 6 million obtained per sample. Trizol reagent was used to extract total RNA from the PBMCs, yielding at least 5.5 micrograms per sample. For every donor, an aliquot of PBMCs went through flow cytometry to measure the percentages of naive CD45RAhigh/CD27high T cells. V is shortened by 0 bases, J by 0 bases, and the region joining them spans 9 bases. From the cysteine up to the phenylalanine, the CDR3 has a length of 15 residues. Of the read, only the CDR3 DNA is kept; its 45 bases are in frame from base 1. As encoded in the germline V gene (reference sequence), CDR1 is MNHNY while CDR2 is SVGAGI.

Source material: blood. The TCR originated in a man between 40 and 49 years old in good health. The chain is assembled from TRBV6-6 and TRBJ2-7; a tentative D match to TRBD2 spans 5 bases. The nucleotides are TGTGCCAGCAGTTACTCCGGGAAGAACTCCTACGAGCAGTACTTC. It translates as CASSYSGKNSYEQYF.